This is a list of T cell receptor beta chains from one sample in a study of blood T cell repertoires in COVID-19. The table came from immunoSEQ multiplex PCR; TCRdb's copy has only in-frame clones and leaves some out. The repertoire holds 350,000 or so clones, around 90% seen once, with 3.9% in the top ten. Sequencing input: peripheral blood. The receptor set was obtained from a woman aged 55-70 years with COVID-19, enrolled during active disease. CDR3s include the opening cysteine and the closing phenylalanine or tryptophan. The D gene is left open where the match is weak. Size is omitted from some rows. Given values are once, few, many or a class for expanded clones.

>TRBJ2-5|NA|TRBD1|TRBV7-2
TGTGCCAGCAGTTCCTACCAGGGGGAAGAGACCCAGTACTTC
CASSSYQGEETQYF
>TRBJ1-1|NA|NA|TRBV5-8
TGTGCCAGCAGCCCAGAAGCTTTCTTT
CASSPEAFF
>TRBJ1-2|NA|NA|TRBV4-1
TGCGCCAGCAGCCAAGGAATTCGGGACACCCGCTATGGCTACACCTTC
CASSQGIRDTRYGYTF
>TRBJ2-3|NA|NA|TRBV3-1/TRBV3-2
TGTGCCAGCAGCCAAGGGGGGGGCTTTAGCACAGATACGCAGTATTTT
CASSQGGGFSTDTQYF
>TRBJ1-2|NA|NA|TRBV19
TGTGCCAGTAGAAGGCCCCCAGGGGATAACTATGGCTACACCTTC
CASRRPPGDNYGYTF
>TRBJ1-3|NA|NA|TRBV19
TGTGCCAGTACCAGAGGAGGTACTGGAAACACCATATATTTT
CASTRGGTGNTIYF
>TRBJ2-1|NA|NA|TRBV19
TGTGCCAGTAGCGTCCGACAGGATGGGAAGCAGTTCTTC
CASSVRQDGKQFF
>TRBJ1-1|NA|NA|TRBV5-1
TGCGCCAGCGGGTTTGGACAGATGAACACTGAAGCTTTCTTT
CASGFGQMNTEAFF
>TRBJ1-2|NA|TRBD1|TRBV28
TGTGCCAGCAGCCGACAGGGCAACTATGGCTACACCTTC
CASSRQGNYGYTF
>TRBJ2-3|NA|TRBD2|TRBV6-5
TGTGCCAGCAGTTCACTAGCGAGCACAGATACGCAGTATTTT
CASSSLASTDTQYF
>TRBJ2-7|once|NA|TRBV5-5
TGTGCCAACGCCCGGGACATCGGGTTCCACGAGCAGTACTTC
CANARDIGFHEQYF
>TRBJ2-3|NA|NA|TRBV5-6
TGTGCCAGCAGCTTTTCAGGGGTCACAGATACGCAGTATTTT
CASSFSGVTDTQYF
>TRBJ1-4|NA|NA|TRBV5-1
TGCGCCAGCAGCTCGACTGCAACTAATGAAAAACTGTTTTTT
CASSSTATNEKLFF
>TRBJ1-1|NA|NA|TRBV28
TGTGCCAGCACCAAAGGATCGGGGAACACTGAAGCTTTCTTT
CASTKGSGNTEAFF
>TRBJ1-2|NA|TRBD1|TRBV9
TGTGCCAGCAGCGAGGGGACAGATAACTATGGCTACACCTTC
CASSEGTDNYGYTF
>TRBJ1-2|NA|TRBD1|TRBV5-1
TGCGCCAGCAGCTTGGCGATGACAGGGAACCATGGCTACACCTTC
CASSLAMTGNHGYTF
>TRBJ1-1|NA|NA|TRBV12-3/TRBV12-4
TGTGCCAGCAGTTTTGTGGTACCTGGATCGGGTTTCTTT
CASSFVVPGSGFF
>TRBJ2-7|NA|NA|TRBV6-1
TGTGCCAGCAGTGAATTCTCCCTGAGCTACGTTCACGAGCAGTACTTC
CASSEFSLSYVHEQYF
>TRBJ1-4|once|NA|TRBV27
TGTGCCAGCAGGGCCTCAGGGGCTAATGAAAAACTGTTTTTT
CASRASGANEKLFF
>TRBJ1-5|NA|NA|TRBV6-5
TGTGCCAGCAGCCTAACCTGGCAGGGCTATCAGCCCCAGCATTTT
CASSLTWQGYQPQHF
>TRBJ2-5|few|TRBD2|TRBV5-6
TGTGCCAGCAGCTTGGGACTAGCGGGGGAGCTCTTTCAAGAGACCCAGTACTTC
CASSLGLAGELFQETQYF
>TRBJ1-4|NA|NA|TRBV19
TGTGCCAGTAGTGCGGCCGGGACTGATGAAAAACTGTTTTTT
CASSAAGTDEKLFF
>TRBJ2-7|once|NA|TRBV6-5
TGTGCCAGCAGTTACTCGGGCAGGGGAGTGAACGAGCAGTACTTC
CASSYSGRGVNEQYF
>TRBJ2-7|NA|NA|TRBV19
TGTGCCAGTAGCCCGGGGGGGACAGTCTACGAGCAGTACTTC
CASSPGGTVYEQYF
>TRBJ2-3|NA|TRBD2|TRBV3-1/TRBV3-2
TGTGCCAGCAGCACCCTAGCGGGGGGGCGTTCTGGTACGCAGTATTTT
CASSTLAGGRSGTQYF
>TRBJ2-5|NA|NA|TRBV19
TGTGCCAGTAGTGACATCGAAGAGACCCAGTACTTC
CASSDIEETQYF
>TRBJ1-4|NA|TRBD1|TRBV18
TGTGCCAGCTCACCAACGACAGGGGCGAGGGAAAAACTGTTTTTT
CASSPTTGAREKLFF
>TRBJ1-1|NA|NA|TRBV6-5
TGTGCCAGCAGTCCGAGACCGAGACTATTACCGGGAGCTTTCTTT
CASSPRPRLLPGAFF
>TRBJ1-3|NA|NA|TRBV11-3
TGTGCCAGCAGCTTAGGCGGTTCTGGAAACACCATATATTTT
CASSLGGSGNTIYF
>TRBJ1-1|NA|NA|TRBV9
TGTGCCAGCAGCGCCCAGATGGCAGGGGCCGCTTTCTTT
CASSAQMAGAAFF
>TRBJ1-1|NA|TRBD1|TRBV5-1
TGCGCCAGCAGCTTCGGGGACAGGGATGACACTGAAGCTTTCTTT
CASSFGDRDDTEAFF
>TRBJ2-7|NA|TRBD1|TRBV3-1/TRBV3-2
TGTGCCAGCAGCCAGGACTCTACCGGGACAGGCGGGGAGCAGTACTTC
CASSQDSTGTGGEQYF
>TRBJ1-2|NA|NA|TRBV2
TGTGCCAGCATCGGAGGGAAGAGTAACTATGGCTACACCTTC
CASIGGKSNYGYTF
>TRBJ1-1|NA|TRBD1|TRBV5-6
TGTGCCAGCAGCTCCAGACAGGGGGTGGGCACTGAAGCTTTCTTT
CASSSRQGVGTEAFF
>TRBJ1-2|NA|NA|TRBV19
TGTGCCAGTAACACAGGCAACTATGGCTACACCTTC
CASNTGNYGYTF
>TRBJ1-2|NA|NA|TRBV7-2
TGTGCCAGCAGCTTTGCCGGGGTGGCTGGCTACACCTTC
CASSFAGVAGYTF
>TRBJ1-4|NA|TRBD1|TRBV10-1
TGCGCCAGCAGTGAGTCGGGACAGCGAGAAAAACTGTTTTTT
CASSESGQREKLFF
>TRBJ2-7|NA|NA|TRBV6-5
TGTGCCAGCAGCCCAGCGGCTAGCTCCTACGAGCAGTACTTC
CASSPAASSYEQYF
>TRBJ1-2|few|TRBD1|TRBV9
TGTGCCAGCAGCACACAGGGGGCATGGAAGGGCTACACCTTC
CASSTQGAWKGYTF
>TRBJ1-6|few|TRBD1|TRBV27
TGTGCCAGCAGACTCTCCAGGGGGCATAATTCACCCCTCCACTTT
CASRLSRGHNSPLHF
>TRBJ2-5|NA|NA|TRBV18
TGTGCCAGCTCACCAGCGTCACCACCCTCGGGGACCCAGTACTTC
CASSPASPPSGTQYF
>TRBJ2-5|NA|NA|TRBV7-2
TGTGCCAGCAGCTTAGTACGGGGGATTCAAGAGACCCAGTACTTC
CASSLVRGIQETQYF
>TRBJ1-3|once|NA|TRBV5-1
TGCGCCAGCAGCTTTTTGGGGGCAGGAAACACCATATATTTT
CASSFLGAGNTIYF